Given below is one T cell receptor beta chain in context. Authors' processing steps: ImmunoSEQ output held junction-only sequences without quality scores, so filtering differed. Clones were read by immunoSEQ multiplex PCR, and TCRdb kept only the in-frame ones, dropping some. V and J calls and clone size are those listed in that table; D and trimming were worked out from the DNA. The data show approximately 2.1 million clones, approximately 95% seen once. These data originate in a study of shared clonotypes between healthy human individuals. CDR3 length: 14 residues. CDR1 is LNHDA and CDR2 is SQIVND in the germline V gene (reference sequence). Unmatched junction bases numbered 3, after V lost 5 bases and J lost 0 bases. The donors, healthy adults who were HIV-negative, had experienced no recent acute infections or vaccinations.

The chain links TRBV19 to TRBJ1-1; the match to TRBD1 covers 7 bases. The material sequenced was naive CD4+ T cells from PBMCs. The subset is: CD45RA+ positively selected. The sequence came from a man aged 18 to 29 in good health. Some clones in this sample may be carry-over from other donors' samples. CDR3 loop: CASSRDSVNTEAFF. CDR3 DNA sequence: TGTGCCAGTAGTCGGGACAGTGTGAACACTGAAGCTTTCTTT.